This T cell receptor beta chain was recovered during a study of OX40 agonist ivuxolimab in advanced cancers. The study's findings and limits: Average numbers of expanded clones were greater in CD8+ T cells than in CD4+.

Per the germline V gene, CDR1 is WSHSY and CDR2 is SAAADI. Trimming shortened V by 0 bases and J by 4 bases, and 12 bases separated the two germline ends. This CDR3 is 15 amino acids long. Method: immunoSEQ multiplex PCR; TCRdb's copy keeps in-frame clones and lacks some. The table lists more than 25,000 clones, around four fifths of them singletons. Concerning this clone: What it recognizes is unknown.

This sequence was found in an adult with an advanced solid tumor such as melanoma, head and neck, liver or kidney cancer. The genes are TRBV10-2 and TRBJ1-2; perhaps TRBD1 as D (6 bases). This sample comprised CD4+ or CD8+ T cells sorted from blood, obtained in a trial of the OX40 agonist ivuxolimab. CDR3 in DNA: TGCGCCAGCAGTGAGTCGGGGGGGCGCGGCTATGGCTACACCTTC. The encoded protein is CASSESGGRGYGYTF.